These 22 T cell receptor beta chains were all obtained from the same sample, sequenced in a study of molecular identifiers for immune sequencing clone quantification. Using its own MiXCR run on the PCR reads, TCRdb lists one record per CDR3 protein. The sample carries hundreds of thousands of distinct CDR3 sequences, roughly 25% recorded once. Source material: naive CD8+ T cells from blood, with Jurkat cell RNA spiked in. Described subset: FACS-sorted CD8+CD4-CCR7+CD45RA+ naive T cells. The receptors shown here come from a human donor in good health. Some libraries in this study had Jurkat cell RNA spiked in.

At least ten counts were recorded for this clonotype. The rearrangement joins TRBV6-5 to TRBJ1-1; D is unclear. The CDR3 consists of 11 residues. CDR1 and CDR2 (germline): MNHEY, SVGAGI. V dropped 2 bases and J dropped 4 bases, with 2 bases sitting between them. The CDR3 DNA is TGTGCCAGCAGTTACGGCACTGAAGCTTTCTTT. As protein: CASSYGTEAFF.

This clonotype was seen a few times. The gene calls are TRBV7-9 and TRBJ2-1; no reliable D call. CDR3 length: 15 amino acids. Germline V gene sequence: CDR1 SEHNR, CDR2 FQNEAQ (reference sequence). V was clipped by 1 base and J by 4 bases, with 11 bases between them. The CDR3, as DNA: TGTGCCAGCAGCTTAGTGGTACAATCTTACAATGAGCAGTTCTTC. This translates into CASSLVVQSYNEQFF.

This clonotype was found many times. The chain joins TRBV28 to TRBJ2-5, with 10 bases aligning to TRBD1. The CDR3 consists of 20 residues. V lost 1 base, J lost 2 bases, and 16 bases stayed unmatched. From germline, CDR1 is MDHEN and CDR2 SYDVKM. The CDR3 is CASSLLGGILGQGEQETQYF. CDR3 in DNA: TGTGCCAGCAGTTTATTGGGAGGTATCCTAGGACAGGGGGAGCAAGAGACCCAGTACTTC.

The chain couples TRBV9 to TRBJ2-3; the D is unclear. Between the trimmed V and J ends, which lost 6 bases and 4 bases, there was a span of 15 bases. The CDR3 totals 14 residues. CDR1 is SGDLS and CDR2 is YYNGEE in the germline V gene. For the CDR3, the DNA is TGTGCCAGCACCCCGACTGGCTTAGCAGATACGCAGTATTTT. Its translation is CASTPTGLADTQYF.

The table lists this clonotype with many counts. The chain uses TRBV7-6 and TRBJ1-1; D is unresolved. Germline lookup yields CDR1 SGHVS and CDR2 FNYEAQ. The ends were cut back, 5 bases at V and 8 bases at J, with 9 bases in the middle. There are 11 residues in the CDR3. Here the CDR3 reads CASSIGSEAFF. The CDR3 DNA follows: TGTGCCAGCAGCATTGGTTCGGAAGCTTTCTTT.

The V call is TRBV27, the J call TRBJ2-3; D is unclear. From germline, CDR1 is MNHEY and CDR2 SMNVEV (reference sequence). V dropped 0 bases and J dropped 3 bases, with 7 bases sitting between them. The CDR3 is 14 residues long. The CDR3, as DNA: TGTGCCAGCAGTTTATCGCCAGTGACAGATACGCAGTATTTT. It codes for CASSLSPVTDTQYF.

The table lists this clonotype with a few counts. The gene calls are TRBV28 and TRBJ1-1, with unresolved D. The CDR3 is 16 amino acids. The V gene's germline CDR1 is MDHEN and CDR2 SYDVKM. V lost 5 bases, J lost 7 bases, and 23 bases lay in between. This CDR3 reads CASSPLVGKALLEAFF. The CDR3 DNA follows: TGTGCCAGCAGTCCACTCGTTGGGAAGGCCCTACTTGAAGCTTTCTTT.

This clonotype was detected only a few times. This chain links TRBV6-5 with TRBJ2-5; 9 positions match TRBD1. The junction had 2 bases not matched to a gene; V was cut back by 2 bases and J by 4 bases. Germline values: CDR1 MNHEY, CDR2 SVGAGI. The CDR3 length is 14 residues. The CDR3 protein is CASSYGTGLETQYF. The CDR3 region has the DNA TGTGCCAGCAGTTACGGGACAGGGCTAGAGACCCAGTACTTC.

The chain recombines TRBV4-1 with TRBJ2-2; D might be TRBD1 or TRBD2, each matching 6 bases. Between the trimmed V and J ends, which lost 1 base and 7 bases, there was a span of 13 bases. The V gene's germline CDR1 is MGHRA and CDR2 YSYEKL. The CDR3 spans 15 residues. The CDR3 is CASSQVSGADGELFF. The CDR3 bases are TGCGCCAGCAGCCAAGTTTCGGGGGCGGACGGGGAGCTGTTTTTT.

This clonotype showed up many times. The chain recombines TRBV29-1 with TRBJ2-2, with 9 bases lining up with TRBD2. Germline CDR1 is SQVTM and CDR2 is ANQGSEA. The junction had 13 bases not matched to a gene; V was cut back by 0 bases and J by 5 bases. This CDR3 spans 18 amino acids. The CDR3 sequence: CSVEDSSGVLPGTGELFF. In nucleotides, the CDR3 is TGCAGCGTTGAAGACTCTAGCGGGGTCCTCCCGGGGACCGGGGAGCTGTTTTTT.

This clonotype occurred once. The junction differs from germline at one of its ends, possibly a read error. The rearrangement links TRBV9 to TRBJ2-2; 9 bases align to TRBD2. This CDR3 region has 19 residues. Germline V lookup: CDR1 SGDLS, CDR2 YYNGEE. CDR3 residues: CARSVAPLAGSGTTGALFF. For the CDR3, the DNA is TGTGCCCGCAGCGTAGCACCCCTAGCGGGAAGTGGGACCACCGGGGCGCTGTTTTTT.

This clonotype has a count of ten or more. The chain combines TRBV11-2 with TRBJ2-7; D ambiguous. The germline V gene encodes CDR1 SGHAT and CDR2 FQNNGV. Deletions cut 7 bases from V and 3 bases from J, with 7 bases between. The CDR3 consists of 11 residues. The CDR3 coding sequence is TGTGCCAGCAAAGGGTACTACGAGCAGTACTTC. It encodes CASKGYYEQYF.

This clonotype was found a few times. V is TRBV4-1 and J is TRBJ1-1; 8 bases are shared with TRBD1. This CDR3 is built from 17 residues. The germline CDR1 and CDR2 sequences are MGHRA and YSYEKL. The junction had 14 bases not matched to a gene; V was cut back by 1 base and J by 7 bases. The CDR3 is CASSQGSGGTITYEAFF. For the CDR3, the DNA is TGCGCCAGCAGCCAAGGTTCAGGGGGCACCATAACTTATGAAGCTTTCTTT.

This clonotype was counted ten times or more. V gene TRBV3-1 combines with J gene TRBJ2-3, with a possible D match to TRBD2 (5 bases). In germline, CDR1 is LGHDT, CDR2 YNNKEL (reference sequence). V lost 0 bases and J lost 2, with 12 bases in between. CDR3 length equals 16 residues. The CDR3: CASSQEEGGYTDTQYF. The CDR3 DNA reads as TGTGCCAGCAGCCAAGAAGAGGGCGGGTACACAGATACGCAGTATTTT.

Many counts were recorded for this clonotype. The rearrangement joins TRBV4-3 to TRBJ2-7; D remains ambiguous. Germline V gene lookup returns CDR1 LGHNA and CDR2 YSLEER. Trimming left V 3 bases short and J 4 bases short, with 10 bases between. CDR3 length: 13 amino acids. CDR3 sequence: CASSHARSYEQYF. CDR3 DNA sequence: TGCGCCAGCAGCCACGCAAGAAGTTACGAGCAGTACTTC.

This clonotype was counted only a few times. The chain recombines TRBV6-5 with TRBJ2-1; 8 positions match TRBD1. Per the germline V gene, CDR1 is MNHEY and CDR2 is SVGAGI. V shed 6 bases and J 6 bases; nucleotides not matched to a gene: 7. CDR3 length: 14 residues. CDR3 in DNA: TGTGCCAGCAGCCACGGACAGGGAACCAATGAGCAGTTCTTC. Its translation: CASSHGQGTNEQFF.

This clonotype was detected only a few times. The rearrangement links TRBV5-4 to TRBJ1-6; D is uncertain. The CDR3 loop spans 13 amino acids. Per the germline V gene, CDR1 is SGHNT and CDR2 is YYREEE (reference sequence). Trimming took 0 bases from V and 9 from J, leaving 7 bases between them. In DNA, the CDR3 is TGTGCCAGCAGCTTGGGGGGAACTTCACCCCTCCACTTT. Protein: CASSLGGTSPLHF.

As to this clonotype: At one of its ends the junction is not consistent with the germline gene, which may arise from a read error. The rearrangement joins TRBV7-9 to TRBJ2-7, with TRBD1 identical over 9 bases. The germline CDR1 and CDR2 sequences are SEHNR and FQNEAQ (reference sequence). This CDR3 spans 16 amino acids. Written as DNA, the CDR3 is TGTGCCGGCAGCTTATCTCCGACAGGGGGAAGCTACGAGCAGTACTTC. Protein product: CAGSLSPTGGSYEQYF.

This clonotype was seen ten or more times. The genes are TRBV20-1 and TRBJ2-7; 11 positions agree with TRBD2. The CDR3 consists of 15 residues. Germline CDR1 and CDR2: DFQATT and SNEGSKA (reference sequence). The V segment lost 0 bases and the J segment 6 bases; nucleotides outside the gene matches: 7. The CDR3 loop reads CSARDWRLAGSEQYF. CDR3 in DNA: TGCAGTGCTAGAGATTGGAGACTAGCGGGGTCCGAGCAGTACTTC.

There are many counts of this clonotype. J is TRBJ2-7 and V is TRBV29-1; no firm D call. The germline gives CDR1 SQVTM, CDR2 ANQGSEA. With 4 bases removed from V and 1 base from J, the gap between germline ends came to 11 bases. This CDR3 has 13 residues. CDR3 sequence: CSVAALNSYEQYF. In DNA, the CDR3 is TGCAGCGTTGCTGCGCTGAATTCCTACGAGCAGTACTTC.

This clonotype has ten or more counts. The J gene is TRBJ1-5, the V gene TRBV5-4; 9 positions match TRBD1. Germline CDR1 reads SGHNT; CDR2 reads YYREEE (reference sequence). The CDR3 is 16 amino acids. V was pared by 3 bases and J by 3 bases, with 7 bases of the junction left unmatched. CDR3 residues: CASSSRDREDNQPQHF. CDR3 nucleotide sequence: TGTGCCAGCAGCTCCCGGGACAGGGAGGACAATCAGCCCCAGCATTTT.

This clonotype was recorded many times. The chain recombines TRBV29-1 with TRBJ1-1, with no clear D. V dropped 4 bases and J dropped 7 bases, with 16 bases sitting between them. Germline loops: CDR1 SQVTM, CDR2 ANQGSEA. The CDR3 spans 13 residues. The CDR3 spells CSVGVVGSDEAFF. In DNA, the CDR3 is TGCAGCGTTGGAGTAGTTGGTAGCGATGAAGCTTTCTTT. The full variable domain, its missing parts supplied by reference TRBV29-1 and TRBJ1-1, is SAVISQKPSRDICQRGTSLTIQCQVDSQVTMMFWYRQQPGQSLTLIATANQGSEATYESGFVIDKFPISRPNLTFSTLTVSNMSPEDSSIYLCSVGVVGSDEAFFGQGTRLTVV.